What follows are 29 T cell receptor beta chains derived from one specimen sequenced in a study of OX40 agonist ivuxolimab in advanced cancers. The assay was immunoSEQ multiplex PCR, and TCRdb's table has in-frame clones only and misses some. The top ten hold 2.1% of the sample, which has roughly 73,000 clones, 84% seen once. The source was CD4+ or CD8+ T cells sorted from blood, collected in a trial of the OX40 agonist ivuxolimab. These receptors all stem from an adult with an advanced solid tumor such as melanoma, head and neck, liver or kidney cancer.

The chain combines TRBV7-9 with TRBJ2-5, with TRBD1 identical over 7 bases. With 5 bases clipped from V and 1 base from J, the junction kept 1 base outside the gene matches. The V gene's germline CDR1 is SEHNR and CDR2 FQNEAQ (reference sequence). This CDR3 region has 13 residues. The CDR3 nucleotides are TGTGCCAGCAGCCGGGACAGCCAAGAGACCCAGTACTTC. Encoded protein: CASSRDSQETQYF.

The rearrangement links TRBV6-6 to TRBJ2-1; TRBD2 might be the D (6 bases). V lost 2 bases, J lost 5 bases, and 16 bases lay in between. The CDR3 contains 16 residues. Germline-derived CDR1 and CDR2 are MNHNY and SVGAGI (reference sequence). The DNA of the CDR3 is TGTGCCAGCAGTTACCAGGGACTTGGGGCAAACAATGAGCAGTTCTTC. Amino acid sequence: CASSYQGLGANNEQFF.

The J gene is TRBJ2-7, the V gene TRBV5-4, with 7 bases lining up with TRBD1. The CDR3 totals 15 residues. With 3 bases clipped from V and 4 bases from J, the junction kept 10 bases outside the gene matches. Per germline, CDR1 SGHNT and CDR2 YYREEE (reference sequence). The CDR3 protein is CASSSLRQGWYEQYF. In DNA form, the CDR3 reads TGTGCCAGCAGCTCACTAAGACAGGGTTGGTACGAGCAGTACTTC.

The V call is TRBV6-1, the J call TRBJ2-7; the match to TRBD2 covers 7 bases. Germline V lookup: CDR1 MNHNS, CDR2 SASEGT. The length of the CDR3 is 13 residues. Trimming took 3 bases from V and 5 from J; bases not matched to a gene: 4. The CDR3 protein is CASSEVAGDEQYF. The DNA of the CDR3 is TGTGCCAGCAGTGAGGTGGCGGGGGACGAGCAGTACTTC.

The chain carries TRBV28 and TRBJ2-3; weak D call: TRBD2 (6 bases). This CDR3 region has 13 residues. Germline CDR1 reads MDHEN; CDR2 reads SYDVKM. Trimming removed 6 bases from V and 10 bases from J, with 17 bases in between. In nucleotides, the CDR3 is TGTGCCAGCAGCCAGGGCGGGGAAAGGGCGCAGTATTTT. Amino acid sequence: CASSQGGERAQYF.

This chain connects TRBV28 to TRBJ1-2, with D perhaps TRBD1 (6 bases). CDR3 length: 17 amino acids. V was shortened by 5 bases and J by 0 bases, with 19 bases between the two germline ends. The germline CDR1 and CDR2 sequences are MDHEN and SYDVKM. CDR3 amino acids: CASSIWGQGAPNYGYTF. The CDR3, as DNA: TGTGCCAGCAGTATTTGGGGACAAGGAGCACCTAACTATGGCTACACCTTC.

This clone appeared a single time. J is TRBJ2-7 and V is TRBV9; 7 bases are shared with TRBD2. Germline CDR1 SGDLS, CDR2 YYNGEE. V gave up 3 bases and J gave up 3 bases; unmatched junction bases: 12. The CDR3 has 16 amino acids. CDR3 amino acids: CASSATSFAGVYEQYF. Written as DNA, the CDR3 is TGTGCCAGCAGCGCCACCTCCTTTGCGGGGGTCTACGAGCAGTACTTC.

The chain carries TRBV4-3 and TRBJ2-7, with D possibly being TRBD1 (5 bases). Deletions cut 0 bases from V and 1 base from J, with 16 bases between. Germline assignment: CDR1 LGHNA and CDR2 YSLEER. The CDR3 loop spans 17 amino acids. CDR3: CASSQDPSRVGSYEQYF. CDR3 sequence (DNA): TGCGCCAGCAGCCAAGATCCCAGCAGGGTGGGGTCCTACGAGCAGTACTTC.

This chain joins TRBV18 and TRBJ2-5; 7 positions agree with TRBD1. The CDR3 is 13 residues long. With 3 bases clipped from V and 2 bases from J, the junction kept 0 bases outside the gene matches. CDR1 is KGHSH and CDR2 is LQKENI in the germline V gene. The CDR3 DNA reads as TGTGCCAGCTCACCGGGACAGCAAGAGACCCAGTACTTC. It is translated as CASSPGQQETQYF.

The chain uses TRBV11-2 and TRBJ1-2; D is ambiguous. Between the trimmed V and J ends, which lost 1 base and 4 bases, there was a span of 13 bases. Per the germline V gene, CDR1 is SGHAT and CDR2 is FQNNGV. The CDR3 spans 15 residues. The CDR3 loop reads CASSLGRTSPYGYTF. In DNA form, the CDR3 reads TGTGCCAGCAGCTTAGGGCGGACTTCTCCCTATGGCTACACCTTC.

The rearrangement links TRBV19 to TRBJ2-5; 11 bases match TRBD2. Germline-derived CDR1 and CDR2 are LNHDA and SQIVND (reference sequence). CDR3 length equals 17 residues. Trimming cost V 0 bases and J 5 bases; bases outside gene matches: 8. The CDR3 is CASSIDGSGRAGETQYF. CDR3 bases: TGTGCCAGTAGTATAGACGGTAGCGGGAGGGCGGGGGAGACCCAGTACTTC.

This chain connects TRBV27 to TRBJ1-5, with a possible D match to TRBD1 (6 bases). The CDR3 consists of 15 residues. CDR1 is MNHEY and CDR2 is SMNVEV in the germline V gene (reference sequence). V dropped 0 bases and J dropped 4 bases, with 10 bases sitting between them. The CDR3 DNA is TGTGCCAGCAGTTTATCAGGGGGGACTAATCAGCCCCAGCATTTT. It is translated as CASSLSGGTNQPQHF.

This clone has a handful of counts. The V call is TRBV5-1, the J call TRBJ1-1; D is perhaps TRBD1 (6 bases). The CDR3 is 14 amino acids. Deletions cut 5 bases from V and 2 bases from J, with 13 bases between. The germline V gene encodes CDR1 SGHRS and CDR2 YFSETQ. In DNA form, the CDR3 reads TGCGCCAGCAGGGAACAGGGAGGCAACACTGAAGCTTTCTTT. It translates to CASREQGGNTEAFF.

This rearrangement joins TRBV7-3 to TRBJ1-2; D is ambiguous. Germline V lookup: CDR1 SGHTA, CDR2 FQGTGA. The CDR3 is 15 residues long. V lost 5 bases and J lost 8, with 21 bases in between. Written as DNA, the CDR3 is TGTGCCAGCAGCCCGACCCGGTACGGCGGCGGGGGCTACACCTTC. It specifies CASSPTRYGGGGYTF.

The chain is built from TRBV28 and TRBJ1-2; the D is unclear. CDR3 length equals 13 residues. Germline CDR1 and CDR2: MDHEN and SYDVKM. V lost 2 bases, J lost 2 bases, and 6 bases lay in between. For the CDR3, the DNA is TGTGCCAGCAGTTTAATGGTAAACTATGGCTACACCTTC. This translates into CASSLMVNYGYTF.

This rearrangement joins TRBV7-3 to TRBJ1-2, with TRBD1 matching 8 bases. V was clipped by 5 bases and J by 2 bases; unmatched bases: 10. Germline-derived CDR1 and CDR2 are SGHTA and FQGTGA. The CDR3 loop spans 16 amino acids. CDR3 DNA sequence: TGTGCCAGCAGCCCGCGGGGTGGACAGGGAAACTATGGCTACACCTTC. It codes for CASSPRGGQGNYGYTF.

The CDR3 spells CAWSVLASGLATYEQYF. The CDR3 nucleotides read TGTGCCTGGAGTGTACTGGCTAGCGGACTGGCTACCTACGAGCAGTACTTC. The chain couples TRBV30 to TRBJ2-7; 7 nucleotides line up with TRBD2. There are 17 residues in the CDR3. V dropped 0 bases and J dropped 2; count of bases not matched to a gene: 13. Germline V lookup: CDR1 GTSNPN, CDR2 SVGIG (reference sequence).

The genes are TRBV7-2 and TRBJ2-3; the D is unclear. Germline V gene sequence: CDR1 SGHTA, CDR2 FQGNSA. This CDR3 comprises 12 residues. The V end was cut by 2 bases, the J end by 4 bases, with 4 bases between. CDR3 residues: CASSLYADTQYF. Here the CDR3 DNA reads TGTGCCAGCAGCTTATACGCAGATACGCAGTATTTT.

The J gene is TRBJ1-2, the V gene TRBV7-2; D is unresolved. The CDR3 has 11 amino acids. From germline, CDR1 is SGHTA and CDR2 FQGNSA. V dropped 5 bases and J dropped 8 bases, with 9 bases sitting between them. In nucleotides, the CDR3 is TGTGCCAGCAGCGTCCTCCGGGGCTACACCTTC. This encodes CASSVLRGYTF. The full variable domain, completed using reference TRBV7-2 and TRBJ1-2, is GAGVSQSPSNKVTEKGKDVELRCDPISGHTALYWYRQSLGQGLEFLIYFQGNSAPDKSGLPSDRFSAERTGGSVSTLTIQRTQQEDSAVYLCASSVLRGYTFGSGTRLTVV.

The chain recombines TRBV5-1 with TRBJ1-2; D might be TRBD1 (5 bases). The CDR3 contains 14 residues. V gave up 4 bases and J gave up 6 bases, with 16 bases separating them. Germline CDR1 and CDR2: SGHRS and YFSETQ. CDR3 sequence: CASSPDRGADGYTF. DNA for the CDR3: TGCGCCAGCAGCCCGGATAGGGGCGCAGATGGCTACACCTTC.

The V gene is TRBV6-6, the J gene TRBJ2-1, with D maybe TRBD1 (6 bases). The CDR3 has 13 residues. The germline V gene encodes CDR1 MNHNY and CDR2 SVGAGI (reference sequence). V gave up 10 bases and J gave up 2 bases, with 12 bases separating them. Here the CDR3 reads CATQGYPYNEQFF. CDR3 sequence (DNA): TGTGCCACCCAGGGGTACCCCTACAATGAGCAGTTCTTC.

This chain links TRBV29-1 with TRBJ2-3; unclear D gene. Trimming took 1 base from V and 6 from J, leaving 5 bases between them. The CDR3 spans 11 residues. From germline, CDR1 is SQVTM and CDR2 ANQGSEA. CDR3: CSVEVYDTQYF. In nucleotides, the CDR3 is TGCAGCGTTGAAGTCTACGATACGCAGTATTTT.

The chain joins TRBV2 to TRBJ2-1; 12 bases are shared with TRBD2. V dropped 1 base and J dropped 7; count of bases not matched to a gene: 8. There are 17 residues in the CDR3. Germline CDR1 is SNHLY and CDR2 is FYNNEI. The CDR3 loop reads CASSEGLAGGPGNEQFF. The CDR3 DNA reads as TGTGCCAGCAGTGAAGGGCTAGCGGGAGGGCCGGGAAATGAGCAGTTCTTC. Full variable domain (outside the CDR3, taken from reference TRBV2 and TRBJ2-1): EPEVTQTPSHQVTQMGQEVILRCVPISNHLYFYWYRQILGQKVEFLVSFYNNEISEKSEIFDDQFSVERPDGSNFTLKIRSTKLEDSAMYFCASSEGLAGGPGNEQFFGPGTRLTVL.

This clone was seen a few times. The chain uses TRBV19 and TRBJ1-2; tentative D call: TRBD1 (6 bases). Per germline, CDR1 LNHDA and CDR2 SQIVND (reference sequence). This CDR3 is 16 amino acids long. V lost 7 bases, J lost 8 bases, and 26 bases lay in between. Here the CDR3 DNA reads TGTGCCAGTACCACTCCAGCCCTACAGGGTAGGCGCGGCTACACCTTC. Translating gives CASTTPALQGRRGYTF.

The chain employs TRBV19 and TRBJ2-7, with TRBD1 identical over 8 bases. The junction had 12 bases not matched to a gene; V was cut back by 2 bases and J by 12 bases. Germline CDR1 is LNHDA and CDR2 is SQIVND (reference sequence). The length of the CDR3 is 14 residues. The CDR3 nucleotides read TGTGCCAGTAGTATAAGTATAGGGCAGGGGGCGAGGTACTTC. Translation: CASSISIGQGARYF.

The rearrangement joins TRBV11-3 to TRBJ2-7; 8 bases agree with TRBD2. Germline assignment: CDR1 SGHNT and CDR2 YENEEA. V lost 6 bases to trimming and J lost 6 bases; unmatched junction nucleotides: 13. The CDR3 extends over 15 amino acids. The CDR3 sequence is CASSEVGSGSSEQYF. DNA of the CDR3: TGTGCCAGCAGTGAAGTGGGGAGCGGGAGCTCCGAGCAGTACTTC. The complete variable domain, with remaining parts taken from reference TRBV11-3 and TRBJ2-7, reads EAGVVQSPRYKIIEKKQPVAFWCNPISGHNTLYWYLQNLGQGPELLIRYENEEAVDDSQLPKDRFSAERLKGVDSTLKIQPAELGDSAVYLCASSEVGSGSSEQYFGPGTRLTVT.

The chain employs TRBV5-1 and TRBJ1-3, with D perhaps TRBD1 (5 bases). Per the germline V gene, CDR1 is SGHRS and CDR2 is YFSETQ. The CDR3 sequence is 15 residues long. Trimming shortened V by 1 base and J by 0 bases, and 8 bases separated the two germline ends. CDR3 protein: CASSLRGNSGNTIYF. DNA of the CDR3: TGCGCCAGCAGCTTGCGGGGGAACTCTGGAAACACCATATATTTT.

As DNA, the CDR3 is TGTGCCAGCAGCTTTGATGGACAGGGAACTGAAGCTTTCTTT. Its translation is CASSFDGQGTEAFF. The chain is built from TRBV7-2 and TRBJ1-1, with 8 bases lining up with TRBD1. Per germline, CDR1 SGHTA and CDR2 FQGNSA. This CDR3 has 14 residues. V lost 3 bases and J lost 5; bases outside the gene matches: 5.

This clone was detected once. The rearrangement uses TRBV19 and TRBJ1-4, with D maybe TRBD1 (6 bases). Between the trimmed V and J ends, which lost 5 bases and 1 base, there was a span of 14 bases. The germline CDR1 and CDR2 sequences are LNHDA and SQIVND (reference sequence). The CDR3 sequence is 16 residues long. CDR3 nucleotide sequence: TGTGCCAGTAGTCCTCAGGGGAGTCGAACTAATGAAAAACTGTTTTTT. Amino acid sequence: CASSPQGSRTNEKLFF.